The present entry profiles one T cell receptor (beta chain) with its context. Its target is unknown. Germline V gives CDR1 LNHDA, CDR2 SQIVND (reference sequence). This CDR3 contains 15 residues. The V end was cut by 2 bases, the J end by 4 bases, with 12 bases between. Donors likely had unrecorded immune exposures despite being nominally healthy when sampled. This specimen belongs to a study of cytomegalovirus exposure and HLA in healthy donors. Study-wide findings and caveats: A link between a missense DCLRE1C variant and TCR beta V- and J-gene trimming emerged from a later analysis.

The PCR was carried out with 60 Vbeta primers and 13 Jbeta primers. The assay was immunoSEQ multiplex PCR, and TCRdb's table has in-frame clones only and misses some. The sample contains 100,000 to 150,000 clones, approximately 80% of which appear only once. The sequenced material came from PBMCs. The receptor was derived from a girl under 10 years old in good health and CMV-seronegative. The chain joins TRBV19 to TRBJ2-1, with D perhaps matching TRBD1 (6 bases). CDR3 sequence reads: CASSILRGGYNEQFF. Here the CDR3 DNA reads TGTGCCAGTAGTATACTTCGAGGGGGTTACAATGAGCAGTTCTTC. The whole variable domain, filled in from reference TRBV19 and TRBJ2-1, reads DGGITQSPKYLFRKEGQNVTLSCEQNLNHDAMYWYRQDPGQGLRLIYYSQIVNDFQKGDIAEGYSVSREKKESFPLTVTSAQKNPTAFYLCASSILRGGYNEQFFGPGTRLTVL.